This T cell receptor beta chain originates from a study of T cell repertoires in cytomegalovirus infection. About this clonotype itself: Its target is not known.

The CDR3 is 13 residues long. Germline V CDR1 and CDR2: MNHNY, SVGAGI (reference sequence). The V end was cut by 5 bases, the J end by 3 bases, with 10 bases between. TCRdb re-derived calls from the reads in MiXCR, one entry per CDR3 protein. The sample comprises approximately 910,000 distinct CDR3 sequences, around 29% of which are singletons, and around an eighth rests with the top ten. The material sequenced was cultured CD8+ T cells from PBMCs, taken from culture after CMV antigen stimulation. The V call is TRBV6-6, the J call TRBJ1-1, with D possibly TRBD1 on 6 matching bases. This clonotype originated in a human donor in good health (CMV status not recorded). Some clones in this sample may be carry-over from other donors' samples. CDR3 DNA sequence: TGTGCCAGCAGTCACAGGGATGACACTGAAGCTTTCTTT. It encodes CASSHRDDTEAFF.